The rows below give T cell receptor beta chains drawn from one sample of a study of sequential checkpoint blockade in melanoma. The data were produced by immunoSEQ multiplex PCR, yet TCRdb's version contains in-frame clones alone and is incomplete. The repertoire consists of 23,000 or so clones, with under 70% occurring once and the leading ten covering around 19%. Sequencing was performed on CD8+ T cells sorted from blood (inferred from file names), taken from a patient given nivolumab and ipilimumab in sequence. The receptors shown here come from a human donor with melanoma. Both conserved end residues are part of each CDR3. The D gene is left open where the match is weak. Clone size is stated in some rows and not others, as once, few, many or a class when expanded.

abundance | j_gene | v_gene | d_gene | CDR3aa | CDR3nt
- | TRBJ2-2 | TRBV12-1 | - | CASSSVGGTGELFF | TGTGCCAGCAGCTCCGTGGGGGGCACCGGGGAGCTGTTTTTT
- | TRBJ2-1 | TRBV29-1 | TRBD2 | CSVQGGAYNEQFF | TGCAGCGTCCAGGGAGGGGCCTACAATGAGCAGTTCTTC
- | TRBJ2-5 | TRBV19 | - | CASSIGSETQYF | TGTGCCAGTAGTATAGGTTCTGAGACCCAGTACTTC
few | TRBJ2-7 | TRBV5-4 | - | CASSTGSSYEQYF | TGTGCCAGCAGTACAGGGAGCTCCTACGAGCAGTACTTC
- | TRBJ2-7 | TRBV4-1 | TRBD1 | CASSLGQGISYEQYF | TGCGCCAGCAGCCTGGGACAGGGAATCTCCTACGAGCAGTACTTC
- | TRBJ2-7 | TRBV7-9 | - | CASSPVQSYEQYF | TGTGCCAGCAGCCCCGTTCAGTCCTACGAGCAGTACTTC
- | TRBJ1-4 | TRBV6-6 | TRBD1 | CASRRTGNEKLFF | TGTGCCAGCAGGAGGACAGGGAATGAAAAACTGTTTTTT
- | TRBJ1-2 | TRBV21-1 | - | CASSRLSYRGYGYTF | TGTGCCAGCAGCCGCCTTAGTTACAGGGGCTATGGCTACACCTTC
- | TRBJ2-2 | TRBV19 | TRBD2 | CASSTLLAGGRDGELFF | TGTGCCAGTAGTACCCTCTTAGCGGGGGGGCGGGACGGGGAGCTGTTTTTT
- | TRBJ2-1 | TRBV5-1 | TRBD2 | CASSLGTSMNEQFF | TGCGCCAGCAGCTTGGGGACTAGTATGAATGAGCAGTTCTTC
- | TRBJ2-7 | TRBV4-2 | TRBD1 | CASSHPGTGQENYYEQYF | TGTGCCAGCAGCCACCCAGGGACGGGACAGGAAAATTACTACGAGCAGTACTTC
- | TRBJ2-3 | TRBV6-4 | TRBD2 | CASSVRASGGTDTQYF | TGTGCCAGCAGTGTGCGGGCTAGCGGGGGAACAGATACGCAGTATTTT
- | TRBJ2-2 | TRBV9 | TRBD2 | CASSPNSGVDTGELFF | TGTGCCAGCAGCCCGAATAGCGGGGTCGACACCGGGGAGCTGTTTTTT
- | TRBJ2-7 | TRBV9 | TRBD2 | CASNRGENYEQYF | TGTGCCAGCAACCGGGGGGAGAACTACGAGCAGTACTTC
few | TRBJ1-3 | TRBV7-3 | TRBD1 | CASSLTGAGNTIYF | TGTGCCAGCAGCTTGACAGGGGCCGGAAACACCATATATTTT
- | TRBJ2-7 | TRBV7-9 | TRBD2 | CASSLGGSGEQYF | TGTGCCAGCAGCTTGGGGGGGTCGGGAGAGCAGTACTTC
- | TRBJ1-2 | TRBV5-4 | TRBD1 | CASSLGLGTGIDGYTF | TGTGCCAGCAGCTTGGGGCTGGGGACAGGGATTGATGGCTACACCTTC
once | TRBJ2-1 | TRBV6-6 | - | CASSFPGGSGNEQFF | TGTGCCAGCAGTTTCCCGGGCGGGTCGGGCAATGAGCAGTTCTTC
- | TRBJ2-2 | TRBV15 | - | CATRNRATDGELFF | TGTGCCACCAGGAACAGGGCCACGGACGGGGAGCTGTTTTTT
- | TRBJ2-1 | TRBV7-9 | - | CASSSTPIDAGSEQFF | TGTGCCAGCAGTTCCACCCCCATCGATGCCGGGAGTGAGCAGTTCTTC
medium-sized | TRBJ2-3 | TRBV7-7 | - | CASSLGSLDSDTQYF | TGTGCCAGCAGCTTAGGTAGTCTCGACTCAGATACGCAGTATTTT
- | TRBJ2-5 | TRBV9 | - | CASSVESNRDETQYF | TGTGCCAGCAGCGTAGAATCAAACAGGGACGAGACCCAGTACTTC
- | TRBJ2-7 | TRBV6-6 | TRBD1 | CASSTQTGAPNEQYF | TGTGCCAGCAGTACCCAGACAGGGGCCCCTAACGAGCAGTACTTC
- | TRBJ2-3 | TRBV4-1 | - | CASSQAVLADTQYF | TGCGCCAGCAGCCAGGCTGTGTTGGCAGATACGCAGTATTTT
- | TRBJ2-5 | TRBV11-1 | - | CASRATREETQYF | TGTGCCAGCAGGGCTACTAGGGAAGAGACCCAGTACTTC
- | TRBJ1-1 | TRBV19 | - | CASSLPRAGTGWTEAFF | TGTGCCAGTAGCCTCCCGCGGGCTGGTACCGGGTGGACTGAAGCTTTCTTT
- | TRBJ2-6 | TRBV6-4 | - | CASSDSWDFRSGANVLTF | TGTGCCAGCAGTGACTCTTGGGACTTCCGCTCTGGGGCCAACGTCCTGACTTTC
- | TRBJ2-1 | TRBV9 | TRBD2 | CASSGSGGQYNEQFF | TGTGCCAGCAGCGGCAGCGGGGGACAATACAATGAGCAGTTCTTC
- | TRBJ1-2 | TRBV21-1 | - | CASSNRGHGAGYTF | TGTGCCAGCAGCAACCGGGGACACGGAGCGGGCTACACCTTC
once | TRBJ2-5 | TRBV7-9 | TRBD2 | CASSLGSGGALGWETQYF | TGTGCCAGCAGCTTAGGAAGCGGGGGGGCCCTGGGTTGGGAGACCCAGTACTTC
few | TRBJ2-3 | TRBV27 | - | CASSLGQIADTQYF | TGTGCCAGCAGTTTAGGACAGATCGCAGATACGCAGTATTTT
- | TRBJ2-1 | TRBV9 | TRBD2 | CASSQTSGGARRQFF | TGTGCCAGCAGCCAGACTAGCGGGGGGGCTCGGAGGCAGTTCTTC